Sequencing of this T cell receptor beta chain was carried out in a study of cytomegalovirus exposure and HLA in healthy donors (TCRdb year 2017). Notes on the research overall: According to an earlier analysis of 587 of the donors, 200 million or so T cells yielded some 120 million unique TCR beta sequences and about 300 Gb of sequence data. About 280 gigabases of sequencing data and around 85 million unique TCR sequences made up an early release that covered several hundred HLA-typed donors. Of the 300 to 500 genotyped donors, 81% were placed in the genetic ancestry cluster associated with self-reported Caucasian donors. The study was designed to test whether signatures of past pathogen exposure could be identified by cataloging public T cell receptors. Using immunosequencing, the study profiled T cell repertoires from roughly 650 subjects and related those repertoires to cytomegalovirus serostatus. A separate validation cohort of roughly 130 different subjects was used in addition to the 666-subject first cohort. To predict cytomegalovirus infection status, the study combined high-throughput TCR immunosequencing, statistical association of individual TCRs with disease status, and machine learning. In a later analysis, previously published TCR beta repertoires from hundreds of donors were re-analyzed and high-resolution HLA genotyping was added so that TCR occurrence patterns could be studied. Rather than drawing on any new phenotypic data, the later analysis identified candidate immune exposures from TCR beta sequences and the way those sequences occurred across donors. To decide whether each TCR beta V gene segment behaved as functional or pseudogenic, an earlier analysis of some 580 of the donors relied on high-throughput TCR beta sequencing. Donor age, sex, ethnicity and CMV serostatus were compiled together with the repertoire data. Genome-wide SNP genotypes for about 55% of the 666 donors were used in a later genetic analysis, which treated that subset as a discovery cohort. All discovery cohort repertoires had been generated using a single sequencing platform. Both class I and class II loci were covered by HLA typing, at four-digit resolution. Typing coverage varied by locus: roughly 629-630 donors for A, B, C, DRB1 and DQB1; roughly 520 for DQA1; more than 600 for DPA1; approximately 490 for DPB1. About five DR-DQ haplotypes were handled as single units for association and clustering because linkage in the cohort was strong. On average, roughly 250,000 unique TCR beta nucleotide sequences were sequenced per donor among a few hundred genotyped donors of the cohort, with about 19% of those sequences being non-productive. The paper as a whole reports these results and caveats: When HLA alleles, especially DR and DQ, strongly co-occurred, attributing TCR associations to individual alleles was difficult. Because counts were too low, about 15 rarely observed V segments, including chromosome 9 orphons, were left out of the earlier analysis of 587 of the donors. In an earlier analysis of approximately 590 of the donors, most TCR beta V segments appeared in productive rearrangements about 87% or about 30% of the time, broadly matching IMGT annotations. Only TCR beta chains were sequenced in this cohort, and the absence of alpha or paired-chain data limited detectable features. A cluster of highly shared sequence variants was judged likely to represent a technical artifact of the sequencing pipeline. The authors suggested that the approach could potentially be generalized to other disease states and immunological phenotypes. Correlated functional status among segregating V segments might be attributable to linkage disequilibrium, but an unknown experimental factor could not be ruled out. While some public TCRs were present in many individuals, most TCR sequences turned up only very rarely across donors. Because some donors lacked HLA typing at each locus, the association tests relied only on the typed subset. A later genetic analysis associated a missense DCLRE1C variant with V-gene and J-gene trimming of TCR beta chains, and an independent cohort replicated the association. The only immune exposure information available for the cohort was CMV serostatus. The study listed approximately 150 TCR beta chains as associated with cytomegalovirus. Several of the top co-occurrence clusters appeared to be linked to parvovirus B19, influenza, CMV and Epstein-Barr virus, according to a later analysis. In vitro tests confirmed that a few of the cytomegalovirus-associated TCR beta chains recognize cytomegalovirus antigens. In a later genetic analysis, fewer N-insertions in productive TCRs were reported among donors in an Asian-associated ancestry cluster than the 666-donor mean. The classifier was reported to diagnose cytomegalovirus status with high specificity and sensitivity in both the original and validation cohorts. Because the 87-base-pair reads could not distinguish some IMGT-functional V segments, including TRBV6-2 and TRBV6-3, those segments were excluded. A later analysis found that TCR association rates varied across HLA loci, with DRB1 alleles showing the most associated TCRs and HLA-C alleles the fewest. In a later analysis, some 18,000 TCR beta sequences were associated with specific HLA alleles at a false discovery rate of 0.05. According to a later analysis, most CMV-associated TCR beta chains appeared to be HLA-restricted, and the HLA associations seemed to be driven largely by CMV exposure. A further reported finding was that TCR beta sequences accurately predicted the HLA-A and HLA-B alleles for most subjects in the first cohort. Presence/absence analyses assumed roughly uniform sequencing depth across donors, an assumption that may not hold. Compared with equally common non-associated chains, HLA-associated TCR beta chains in a later analysis were more clonally expanded and had lower generation probabilities.

Remarks on this clone: The clone's antigen remains unknown. Its ends do not fully match the called genes, so a read error is possible.

The cohort comprised approximately 700 healthy bone marrow donors. At the time of sampling, every cohort member was nominally healthy, though immune exposures that went unrecorded were likely present. The donor tested CMV seronegative, placing the donor among the 300 to 400 seronegative members of the cohort. Each donor provided a peripheral blood sample, and peripheral blood mononuclear cells were used for TCR beta sequencing. Genomic DNA extraction from the blood cell samples was performed with the Qiagen DNeasy Blood Extraction Kit. Libraries were built with the immunoSEQ multiplex PCR assay. A mixture of 60 forward primers for TCR Vbeta segments and 13 reverse primers for TCR Jbeta segments was used in the multiplex PCR. The CDR3 region of rearranged TCR beta genes was amplified from genomic DNA by a multiplex PCR assay. Amplified TCR beta libraries were sequenced as 87-base-pair reads on the Illumina HiSeq System. Under the source paper's analysis protocol: A later analysis tallied some 79 million unique TCR beta chains across the roughly 610 repertoires, and around 12 million of those chains were shared by two or more donors. A nearest-neighbor algorithm error-corrected the raw reads and collapsed the reads into unique sequences, merging closely related sequences to remove PCR and sequencing errors. V, D and J gene segments were assigned by aligning CDR3 sequences to IMGT reference sequences. Each retained sequence needed at least a six-nucleotide match to both a V gene segment and a J gene segment. A rearrangement counted as productive if the CDR3 had no stop codons and remained in frame with V and J, and every other rearrangement counted as non-productive. CDR3 was defined according to IMGT convention as the region running from the second conserved V-encoded cysteine to the conserved J-encoded phenylalanine. Sequences without an unambiguous match to a single V gene segment were excluded from the earlier analysis of approximately 600 of the donors. An earlier analysis of about 600 of the donors called V segments functional above 56.7% productive rearrangements and segregating when the between-donor standard deviation exceeded 5%. To diagnose cytomegalovirus status from the catalog of TCR beta chain sequences, a statistical classification framework was built. In a later analysis, TCR nucleotide sequences were compared against IMGT/GENE-DB human TR gene sequences so that V and J genes could be assigned. A later analysis assigned CDR3 sequences and most-parsimonious VDJ recombination scenarios with the TCRdist pipeline. In a later analysis, each TCR beta chain was defined by its CDR3 amino acid sequence together with its V-gene family, and reads without a unique V-gene family were excluded. As a way to deal with suspected cross-contamination and a sequencing artifact, a later analysis dropped 640 or so nucleotide sequences that were highly shared and had low generation probability. For each public chain, a later analysis derived a clonal expansion index from normalized ranks of inferred template counts within each repertoire. In a later analysis, generation probabilities were computed with a VDJ recombination model fitted to out-of-frame rearrangements, and the resulting probabilities were checked against IGoR. In a later analysis, TCR-TCR, TCR-HLA and TCR-CMV co-occurrence was scored with hypergeometric tests, and a repertoire-size bias correction was applied to TCR pairs. In a later analysis, false discovery rates were estimated by permuting HLA or CMV assignments 20 times. In a later analysis, co-occurring TCRs were grouped with DBSCAN, and TCRdist sequence similarity was added when clustering was performed within HLA-allele-positive subsets. For co-occurrence clustering, repertoires with fewer than 30,000 or more than 120,000 public chains were excluded, along with five repertoires with anomalous nucleotide sharing. TCRdb carries this immuneACCESS record with in-frame sequences only. Its versions omit some clonotypes, under half of them owing to an unresolved V gene in the studies checked, with the rest unexplained. The D gene and trimming were derived from the DNA, and the V and J assignments and clone size from that table. This sample comprises around 150,000 clones, about 80% of them detected only once. The ten largest clones represent about 2% of the sample.

CDR1 is given as GTSNPN and CDR2 as SVGIG, both from the germline V gene (reference sequence). The cysteine opens and the phenylalanine closes a CDR3 of 11 amino acids. Solely the CDR3 DNA is kept, with 33 bases framed from the first base. This clonotype was sampled from a female donor in good health and CMV-seronegative. The chain is assembled from TRBV30 and TRBJ1-1; the D gene lacks a confident call. The sample taken for sequencing was PBMCs. In nucleotide form, the sequence is TGTGCCTGGAGCCCGGCGGCCGGCGGTCTCTTT. The encoded protein is CAWSPAAGGLF.